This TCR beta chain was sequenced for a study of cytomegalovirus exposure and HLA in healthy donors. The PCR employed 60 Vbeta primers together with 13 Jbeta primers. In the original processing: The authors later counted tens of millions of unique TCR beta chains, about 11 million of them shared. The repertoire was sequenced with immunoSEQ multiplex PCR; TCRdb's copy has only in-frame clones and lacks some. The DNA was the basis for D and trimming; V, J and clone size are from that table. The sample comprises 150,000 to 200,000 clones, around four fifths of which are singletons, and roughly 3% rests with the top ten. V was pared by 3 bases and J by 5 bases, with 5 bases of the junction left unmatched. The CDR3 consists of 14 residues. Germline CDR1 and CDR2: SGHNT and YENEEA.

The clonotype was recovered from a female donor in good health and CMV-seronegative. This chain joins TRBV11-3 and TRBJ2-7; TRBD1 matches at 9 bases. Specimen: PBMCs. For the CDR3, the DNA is TGTGCCAGCAGCTTGGGGACAGGGAGCAACGAGCAGTACTTC. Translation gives CASSLGTGSNEQYF.